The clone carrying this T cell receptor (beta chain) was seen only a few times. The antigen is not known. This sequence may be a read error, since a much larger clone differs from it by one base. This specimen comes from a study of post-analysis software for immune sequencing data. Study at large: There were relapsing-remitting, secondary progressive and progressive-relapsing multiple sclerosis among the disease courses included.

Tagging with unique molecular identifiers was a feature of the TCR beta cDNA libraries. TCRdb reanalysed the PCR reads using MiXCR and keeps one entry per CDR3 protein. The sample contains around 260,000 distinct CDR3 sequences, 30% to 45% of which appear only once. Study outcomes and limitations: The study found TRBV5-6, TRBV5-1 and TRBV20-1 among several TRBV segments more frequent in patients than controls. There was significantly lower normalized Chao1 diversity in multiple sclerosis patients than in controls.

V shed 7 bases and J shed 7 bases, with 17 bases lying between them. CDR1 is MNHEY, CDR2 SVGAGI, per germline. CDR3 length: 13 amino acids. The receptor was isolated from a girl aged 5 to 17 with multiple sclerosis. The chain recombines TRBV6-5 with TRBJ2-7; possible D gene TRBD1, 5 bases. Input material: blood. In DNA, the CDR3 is TGTGCCAGCACCCAAGTGGGGCATGATGAGCAGTACTTC. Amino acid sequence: CASTQVGHDEQYF.